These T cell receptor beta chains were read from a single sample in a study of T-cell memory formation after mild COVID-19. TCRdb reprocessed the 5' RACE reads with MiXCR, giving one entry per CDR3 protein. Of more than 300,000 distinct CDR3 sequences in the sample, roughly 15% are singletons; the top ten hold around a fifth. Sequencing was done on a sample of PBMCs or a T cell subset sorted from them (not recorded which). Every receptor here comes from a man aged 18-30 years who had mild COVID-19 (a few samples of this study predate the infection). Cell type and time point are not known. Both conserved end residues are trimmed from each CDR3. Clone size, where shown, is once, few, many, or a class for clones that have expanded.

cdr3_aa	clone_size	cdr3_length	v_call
ASSDLGQGMLNYGYT	NA	15	TRBV2
AARAGRGTEAF	few	11	TRBV7-2
ASSSTGTAGDTQY	NA	13	TRBV7-3
ASRPTRRTEAF	many	11	TRBV6-5
ASNQLAGSTDTQY	many	13	TRBV5-1
ASSGRQFTSGNTIY	NA	14	TRBV18
SATGQGVAQY	few	10	TRBV20-1
ASSELQWEGRAWEQY	many	15	TRBV6-1
ASSLGGRDSLSPVYEQY	few	17	TRBV5-1
ASSSLSGGTGELF	few	13	TRBV11-2
ASSLDAASGDQETQY	NA	15	TRBV7-8
ASTDRWGSYTKNIQY	NA	15	TRBV6-2/TRBV6-3
ASSLARTTQETQY	NA	13	TRBV7-2
SASSPGQKTIAKNIQY	few	16	TRBV20-1
ASSRVENEKLF	NA	11	TRBV4-1
ASSWDPGELF	NA	10	TRBV5-1
ASSQDIPQVTNSPLH	few	15	TRBV4-2
ASSLMASSYNSPLH	few	14	TRBV7-2
ASSQGENEQF	NA	10	TRBV6-2/TRBV6-3
ASSLTGNYGYT	many	11	TRBV12-3/TRBV12-4
ASSFLRAETQY	many	11	TRBV7-2